The entry below describes one T cell receptor (beta chain). Its specific antigen is unknown. There are no base qualities to consult, and no much larger clone falls within one base. This specimen belongs to a study of blood T cell repertoires in COVID-19 (dated by TCRdb to about 2020). Notes on the research overall: The collaborator samples originated in the United States, Italy and Spain and spanned the acute and convalescent phases of COVID-19. The material from the prospective study consisted of cDNA or gDNA derived from T cells, B-cell-depleted T cells, or PBMCs. Deeply sampled blood TCRbeta repertoires from subjects exposed to, actively infected with, or recovered from COVID-19 were included in the dataset. The repertoires were made available in a free public database intended to serve as a resource for research on the immune response to SARS-CoV-2. The samples were drawn from two sources: the first 160 participants of the ongoing ImmuneRACE study, and over 950 subjects contributed by 6 global collaborators. A de-identified subject ID, COVID-19 status, age in years and sex were almost always included in the sample metadata. Where HLA class I and class II types were available, the types were taken from metadata supplied by the sample provider, not from assay-based typing.

In Seattle, one collaborating source enrolled patients while the infection was active and tracked those patients longitudinally over the course of disease. Each collaborating institution followed its own protocols to collect whole blood in K2EDTA tubes. For TCRbeta analysis, collaborator samples were shipped as frozen whole blood, as isolated PBMCs, or as DNA extracted from either sample type. Here is what the overall study found, with its caveats: The amount of clinical and demographic metadata varied by source and participant and was provided uncurated.

TCRbeta CDR3 regions were amplified from genomic DNA by means of the immunoSEQ Assay, a bias-controlled multiplex PCR. Under the source paper's analysis protocol: Within the assay, amplification of reference gene primers was used to estimate how many nucleated cells each sample contained. Sequence reads were collapsed and filtered to measure the absolute abundance of every unique TCRbeta CDR3 rearrangement. For each sample, productive Simpson clonality was calculated as the square root of Simpson's diversity index over productive rearrangements. Drawn from immuneACCESS, this table holds only the in-frame rearrangements with V and J called that TCRdb kept. Clones are partly lost; checked studies trace under half to an unresolved V gene and leave the rest unexplained. D and trimming were read from the DNA, whereas the V and J calls and clone size are those reported in that table. For this sample the table gives some 300,000 clones, of which about 86% were detected only once. Of the sample, approximately 14% falls within the top ten clones.

The TCR comes from a woman aged 70 to 79 with COVID-19, enrolled during active disease. Sequencing was performed on peripheral blood.

CDR3 loop: CASSKEVIYEQYF. The DNA sequence is TGTGCCAGCAGTAAGGAGGTTATCTACGAGCAGTACTTC. The rearranged chain carries TRBV21-1 and TRBJ2-7; the table's D call, TRBD2, has no DNA check behind it. TRBV21-1 is a pseudogene. From the cysteine up to the phenylalanine, the CDR3 has a length of 13 residues. Only CDR3 DNA is held: 39 bases, read in frame from base 1.